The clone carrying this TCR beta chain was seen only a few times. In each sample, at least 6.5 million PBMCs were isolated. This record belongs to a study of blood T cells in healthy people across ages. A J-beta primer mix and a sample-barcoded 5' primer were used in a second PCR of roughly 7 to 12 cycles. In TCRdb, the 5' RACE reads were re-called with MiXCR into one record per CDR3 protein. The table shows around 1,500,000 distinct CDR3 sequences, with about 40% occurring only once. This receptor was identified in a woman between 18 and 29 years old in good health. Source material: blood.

As DNA, the CDR3 is TGTGCCACCAGCAGAGATGGGTTTACATCAACACACTACGAGCAGTACTTC. Protein: CATSRDGFTSTHYEQYF. This chain links TRBV15 with TRBJ2-5; D not certain. The DNA matches TRBJ2-7 better at its end, which makes the J call doubtful. The CDR3 runs 17 residues. CDR1 and CDR2 from the germline V gene are LNHNV and YYDKDF (reference sequence).